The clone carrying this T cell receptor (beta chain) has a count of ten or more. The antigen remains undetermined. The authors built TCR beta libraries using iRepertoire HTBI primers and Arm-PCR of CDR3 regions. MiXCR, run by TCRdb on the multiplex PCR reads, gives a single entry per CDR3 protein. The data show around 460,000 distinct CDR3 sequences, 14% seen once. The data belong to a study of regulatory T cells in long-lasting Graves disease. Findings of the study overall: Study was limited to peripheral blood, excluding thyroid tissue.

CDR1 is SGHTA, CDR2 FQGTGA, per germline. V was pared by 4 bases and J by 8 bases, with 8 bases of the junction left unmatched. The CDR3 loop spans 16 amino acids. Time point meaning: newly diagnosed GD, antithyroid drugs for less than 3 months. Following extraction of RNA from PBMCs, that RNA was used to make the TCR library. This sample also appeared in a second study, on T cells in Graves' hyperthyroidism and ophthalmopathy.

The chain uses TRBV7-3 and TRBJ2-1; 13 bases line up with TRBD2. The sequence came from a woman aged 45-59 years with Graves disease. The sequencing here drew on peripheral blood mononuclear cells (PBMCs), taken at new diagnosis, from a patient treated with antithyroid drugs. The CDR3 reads CASSSGLAGAGDEQFF. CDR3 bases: TGTGCCAGCAGCTCCGGACTAGCGGGAGCCGGCGATGAGCAGTTCTTC.